Listed here are 27 T cell receptor beta chains from one sample, sequenced in a study of blood T cell repertoires in COVID-19 (dated by TCRdb to about 2020). Libraries were made using the immunoSEQ multiplex PCR assay. TCRdb carries this immuneACCESS record with in-frame sequences only. Its versions omit some clonotypes, under half of them owing to an unresolved V gene in the studies checked, with the rest unexplained. Recorded for this sample are about 41,000 clones; about 90% of them occurred a single time. Roughly 4.3% of the sample is taken by the ten largest. Sequenced sample: peripheral blood. The origin of the receptors is a man aged 55 to 70 with acute or convalescent COVID-19.

This clone appeared a single time. This CDR3 reads CASSLQEGSKAQHF. In DNA form, the CDR3 reads TGTGCCAGCTCACTTCAAGAAGGGAGCAAGGCCCAGCATTTT. V and J are TRBV18 and TRBJ1-5; D gene unclear. The germline V gene has CDR1 KGHSH and CDR2 LQKENI. V gave up 4 bases and J gave up 11 bases, with 18 bases separating them. The length of the CDR3 is 14 residues.

This rearrangement joins TRBV6-1 to TRBJ2-1; TRBD2 matches 13 bases. The CDR3 loop spans 18 amino acids. From germline, CDR1 is MNHNS and CDR2 SASEGT. J gave up 0 bases and V 4 bases, and 6 bases lay outside the gene matches. The CDR3 region is CASSGKLAGGPSYNEQFF. In DNA, the CDR3 is TGTGCCAGCAGTGGTAAACTAGCGGGGGGGCCCTCCTACAATGAGCAGTTCTTC.

This chain links TRBV7-9 with TRBJ2-1; 8 nucleotides match TRBD2. The CDR3 is made up of 16 amino acids. After removal of 0 bases from V and 4 bases from J, the junction contained 5 bases not matched to a gene. The germline CDR1 and CDR2 sequences are SEHNR and FQNEAQ (reference sequence). CDR3 nucleotide sequence: TGTGCCAGCAGCTTAGCTCGCGGGGGGACTTACAATGAGCAGTTCTTC. It yields the protein CASSLARGGTYNEQFF.

The V gene is TRBV5-1, the J gene TRBJ2-4, with 10 bases identical to TRBD1. This CDR3 comprises 15 residues. With V trimmed by 7 bases and J by 6 bases, 10 bases remained unmatched. The germline V gene encodes CDR1 SGHRS and CDR2 YFSETQ. Written as DNA, the CDR3 is TGCGCCAGCTCCGGGACAGGGGTTTCGGGAAACATTCAGTACTTC. The encoded protein is CASSGTGVSGNIQYF.

This clone was seen once. The rearrangement joins TRBV9 to TRBJ2-2, with TRBD2 matching 8 bases. The CDR3 length is 14 residues. CDR1 SGDLS and CDR2 YYNGEE come from the germline V gene. V lost 10 bases and J lost 4; bases outside the gene matches: 9. The CDR3 spells CAPRDGGGTGELFF. CDR3 sequence (DNA): TGTGCCCCCCGCGACGGGGGGGGCACCGGGGAGCTGTTTTTT.

The chain links TRBV7-2 to TRBJ2-2; D is possibly TRBD2 (5 bases). The germline gives CDR1 SGHTA, CDR2 FQGNSA. CDR3 length: 13 residues. V lost 0 bases, J lost 8 bases, and 7 bases lay in between. CDR3 DNA sequence: TGTGCCAGCAGCTTAGCGGAGGTTGGGGAGCTGTTTTTT. Encoded protein: CASSLAEVGELFF.

The V and J genes are TRBV20-1 and TRBJ2-3; 9 bases line up with TRBD1. The length of the CDR3 is 14 residues. Germline assignment: CDR1 DFQATT and CDR2 SNEGSKA (reference sequence). V was clipped by 3 bases and J by 3 bases; unmatched bases: 4. DNA of the CDR3: TGCAGTGCTAGTACAGGGGGCGGGACAGATACGCAGTATTTT. It translates to CSASTGGGTDTQYF.

V gene TRBV6-2 or TRBV6-3 combines with J gene TRBJ2-5; 9 bases match TRBD1. V shed 4 bases and J 5 bases; nucleotides not matched to a gene: 11. The CDR3 consists of 16 residues. CDR1 and CDR2 (germline): MNHEY, SVGEGT. CDR3 coding DNA: TGTGCCAGCAGTTCCTGGAGACAGGGGGTCCGCGAGACCCAGTACTTC. This codes for CASSSWRQGVRETQYF.

The V and J genes are TRBV4-2 and TRBJ2-7; the D gene is possibly TRBD1 (6 bases). Trimming shortened V by 0 bases and J by 4 bases, and 13 bases separated the two germline ends. Germline CDR1 and CDR2: LGHNA and YNFKEQ. The length of the CDR3 is 15 residues. The CDR3: CASSQEAMQGYEQYF. CDR3 DNA sequence: TGTGCCAGCAGCCAAGAGGCGATGCAGGGGTACGAGCAGTACTTC.

The V call is TRBV7-3, the J call TRBJ2-3, with 7 bases fitting TRBD1. The CDR3 sequence is 13 residues long. Trimming at V came to 3 bases and at J to 6 bases, leaving 3 bases not matched to a gene. Germline V gene lookup returns CDR1 SGHTA and CDR2 FQGTGA. CDR3 in amino acids: CASSFTGEDTQYF. The CDR3 DNA reads TGTGCCAGCAGCTTTACAGGGGAGGATACGCAGTATTTT.

This clone was counted only a few times. The chain has TRBV5-1 and TRBJ2-1; D might be TRBD2 (7 bases). V was pared by 4 bases and J by 10 bases, with 15 bases between. CDR1 and CDR2 (germline): SGHRS, YFSETQ. The CDR3 spans 13 residues. The CDR3 DNA sequence: TGCGCCAGCAGCCGGGGGGCCGGGGAGGAGCAGTTCTTC. Translation gives CASSRGAGEEQFF.

J is TRBJ2-1 and V is TRBV5-4; 9 bases line up with TRBD1. The CDR3 covers 15 residues. Germline V gene data show CDR1 as SGHNT and CDR2 as YYREEE (reference sequence). V lost 4 bases and J lost 6; bases outside the gene matches: 8. The CDR3 nucleotides are TGTGCCAGCAGCAGGACCGGGACAGGGATCAATGAGCAGTTCTTC. This gives the protein CASSRTGTGINEQFF.

The V and J genes are TRBV7-3 and TRBJ2-3; TRBD1 agrees at 10 bases. The ends lost 5 bases at V and 5 bases at J; junction bases unmatched: 4. The CDR3 length is 14 residues. Germline V gene data show CDR1 as SGHTA and CDR2 as FQGTGA. The CDR3: CASSPGQGGDTQYF. For the CDR3, the DNA is TGTGCCAGCAGCCCCGGACAGGGGGGAGATACGCAGTATTTT. Filled out from reference TRBV7-3 and TRBJ2-3, the complete variable domain reads GAGVSQTPSNKVTEKGKYVELRCDPISGHTALYWYRQSLGQGPEFLIYFQGTGAADDSGLPNDRFFAVRPEGSVSTLKIQRTERGDSAVYLCASSPGQGGDTQYFGPGTRLTVL.

The chain recombines TRBV11-2 with TRBJ1-1; possibly TRBD1 for D (5 bases). The CDR3 spans 13 residues. The V gene's germline CDR1 is SGHAT and CDR2 FQNNGV. V was pared by 7 bases and J by 2 bases, with 11 bases between. The CDR3 DNA reads as TGTGCCAGCACCCTACAGGTCAACACTGAAGCTTTCTTT. This encodes CASTLQVNTEAFF.

This chain joins TRBV7-6 and TRBJ2-1; 9 nucleotides match TRBD2. V lost 1 base to trimming and J lost 4 bases; unmatched junction nucleotides: 5. Germline loops: CDR1 SGHVS, CDR2 FNYEAQ. The CDR3 spans 16 residues. The CDR3 region has the DNA TGTGCCAGCAGCTTAGTGCTAGCGGGACCTTACAATGAGCAGTTCTTC. It encodes CASSLVLAGPYNEQFF.

This chain uses TRBV27 with TRBJ2-2; TRBD1 matches 11 bases. The J segment lost 4 bases and the V segment lost 3 bases, leaving 1 base of the junction unmatched. Germline V CDR1 and CDR2: MNHEY, SMNVEV (reference sequence). CDR3 length: 15 amino acids. This CDR3 reads CASSFGTGGTGELFF. CDR3 coding DNA: TGTGCCAGCAGTTTCGGGACAGGGGGCACCGGGGAGCTGTTTTTT.

This clone appeared a single time. The rearrangement uses TRBV19 and TRBJ1-2; D perhaps matches TRBD1 (6 bases). This CDR3 spans 16 amino acids. Trimming cost V 4 bases and J 4 bases, with 19 bases left between them. CDR1 is LNHDA and CDR2 is SQIVND in the germline V gene (reference sequence). In DNA form, the CDR3 reads TGTGCCAGTAGTACGTGGACAGATCCCGGTGGCTATGGCTACACCTTC. Its protein is CASSTWTDPGGYGYTF.

CDR3 DNA: TGTGCCAGCAGCCAAAGAGCGGGCCCTCCCCGTACAAACATTCAGTACTTC. Residues: CASSQRAGPPRTNIQYF. This rearrangement joins TRBV3-1 (or the pseudogene TRBV3-2) to TRBJ2-4; maybe TRBD2 (6 bases). The CDR3 totals 17 residues. With 2 bases removed from V and 6 bases from J, the gap between germline ends came to 20 bases. The germline CDR1 and CDR2 sequences are LGHDT and YNNKEL (reference sequence).

This chain joins TRBV6-2 or TRBV6-3 and TRBJ2-1, with D possibly matching TRBD1 (8 bases). Germline CDR1 is MNHEY and CDR2 is SVGEGT. This CDR3 region has 15 residues. Between the trimmed V and J ends, which lost 4 bases and 8 bases, there was a span of 18 bases. For the CDR3, the DNA is TGTGCCAGCAGTTTAAACAGGGGGGGAAGGGATGAGCAGTTCTTC. Encoded protein: CASSLNRGGRDEQFF.

The chain has TRBV5-4 and TRBJ2-1; D is possibly TRBD2 (7 bases). The V and J ends lost 7 bases and 9 bases respectively, with 23 bases between them. CDR1 SGHNT and CDR2 YYREEE come from the germline V gene (reference sequence). The CDR3 totals 15 residues. The CDR3 nucleotides read TGTGCCAGCCCACTGGCGGGGGCCCGGCGGGGTGAGCAGTTCTTC. Translating it yields CASPLAGARRGEQFF.

This clone was seen only once. J is TRBJ1-2 and V is TRBV6-6; weak D call: TRBD1 (5 bases). Per the germline V gene, CDR1 is MNHNY and CDR2 is SVGAGI (reference sequence). This CDR3 is built from 16 residues. Trimming pared 5 bases from V and 0 bases from J, leaving 16 bases between. The DNA for the CDR3 is TGTGCCAGCAGTACAGGTTTTCGTACTTCTAACTATGGCTACACCTTC. It translates to CASSTGFRTSNYGYTF.

This chain links TRBV29-1 with TRBJ1-4; TRBD1 aligns across 10 bases. V trimming: 6 bases; J trimming: 8 bases; junction bases outside the gene matches: 3. The V gene's germline CDR1 is SQVTM and CDR2 ANQGSEA. This CDR3 is 12 amino acids long. The CDR3 sequence is CSVWTGGEKLFF. Written as DNA, the CDR3 is TGCAGCGTCTGGACAGGGGGGGAAAAACTGTTTTTT. The variable domain in full, with the rest retrieved from reference TRBV29-1 and TRBJ1-4, is SAVISQKPSRDICQRGTSLTIQCQVDSQVTMMFWYRQQPGQSLTLIATANQGSEATYESGFVIDKFPISRPNLTFSTLTVSNMSPEDSSIYLCSVWTGGEKLFFGSGTQLSVL.

The V call is TRBV7-9, the J call TRBJ1-3; the D gene is possibly TRBD1 (6 bases). Germline values: CDR1 SEHNR, CDR2 FQNEAQ (reference sequence). V was cut by 6 bases and J by 2 bases, with 8 bases left in between. This CDR3 is built from 13 residues. The CDR3 DNA sequence: TGTGCCAGCAGACAGGGTGCTGGAAACACCATATATTTT. Translation: CASRQGAGNTIYF.

The CDR3 loop reads CASSLPLAGANTGELFF. The CDR3 DNA is TGTGCCAGCAGCTTGCCCTTAGCGGGGGCGAACACCGGGGAGCTGTTTTTT. The chain recombines TRBV7-6 with TRBJ2-2, with 9 bases aligning to TRBD2. CDR1 and CDR2 (germline): SGHVS, FNYEAQ. Unmatched junction bases numbered 5, after V lost 3 bases and J lost 0 bases. The CDR3 runs 17 residues.

V usage is TRBV29-1 and J usage is TRBJ2-7, with TRBD1 matching 8 bases. The germline V gene has CDR1 SQVTM and CDR2 ANQGSEA. V lost 5 bases, J lost 3 bases, and 6 bases stayed unmatched. This CDR3 region has 13 residues. The CDR3 loop is CSVRTGTHYEQYF. CDR3 nucleotide sequence: TGCAGCGTTCGGACAGGGACCCACTACGAGCAGTACTTC.

The rearrangement joins TRBV4-3 to TRBJ1-1; no firm D call. V was cut by 0 bases and J by 2 bases, with 10 bases left in between. The CDR3 sequence is 15 residues long. Per germline, CDR1 LGHNA and CDR2 YSLEER. The DNA of the CDR3 is TGCGCCAGCAGCCAAGATATGGGAGGAAACACTGAAGCTTTCTTT. Translated: CASSQDMGGNTEAFF.

J is TRBJ2-7 and V is TRBV28; 9 nucleotides match TRBD1. CDR3 length: 14 residues. The junction had 8 bases not matched to a gene; V was cut back by 5 bases and J by 6 bases. Germline loops: CDR1 MDHEN, CDR2 SYDVKM. The CDR3, as DNA: TGTGCCAGCAGTCTGGGAACAGGGGGCGCCGAGCAGTACTTC. Its protein is CASSLGTGGAEQYF.